The rows below give T cell receptor beta chains drawn from one sample of a study of T-cell memory formation after mild COVID-19. TCRdb re-analysed the 5' RACE reads in MiXCR, keeping a single row per CDR3 protein. The sample yields roughly 400,000 distinct CDR3 sequences, roughly 17% seen once. The specimen was PBMCs or a T cell subset sorted from them (not recorded which). These receptors originate from a man in his late teens or twenties who had mild COVID-19 (a few samples of this study predate the infection). Cell type and time point are not known. Each CDR3 is given with its conserved first and last residue. Fields, in order: CDR3 protein, CDR3 DNA, V gene, D gene, clone size, J gene. A D gene is named only where the DNA matches it firmly. A clone size is listed for some rows: how often the clone was seen (once, few, many), or a class if it is expanded.

CDR3 protein: CASSSQSQGGYYEQYF; CDR3 DNA: TGTGCCAGCAGTTCCCAGTCCCAGGGGGGATACTACGAGCAGTACTTC; V gene: TRBV27; D gene: -; clone size: few; J gene: TRBJ2-7
CDR3 protein: CAISDRRSGLTNEKLFF; CDR3 DNA: TGTGCCATCAGTGACCGCCGGAGTGGACTAACTAATGAAAAACTGTTTTTT; V gene: TRBV10-3; D gene: -; clone size: -; J gene: TRBJ1-4
CDR3 protein: CASSQAPAGVDEQFF; CDR3 DNA: TGCGCCAGCAGCCAAGCCCCAGCAGGTGTCGATGAGCAGTTCTTC; V gene: TRBV4-3; D gene: -; clone size: -; J gene: TRBJ2-1
CDR3 protein: CASSAGTSGANTGELFF; CDR3 DNA: TGTGCCAGCAGCGCCGGGACTAGCGGGGCCAACACCGGGGAGCTGTTTTTT; V gene: TRBV5-4; D gene: TRBD2; clone size: few; J gene: TRBJ2-2
CDR3 protein: CASSPLPSGRRAETQYF; CDR3 DNA: TGTGCCAGCAGTCCCCTCCCCTCGGGGAGGAGGGCAGAGACCCAGTACTTC; V gene: TRBV27; D gene: -; clone size: -; J gene: TRBJ2-5
CDR3 protein: CASSLSWLSPLHF; CDR3 DNA: TGTGCCAGCAGCTTAAGTTGGCTCTCACCCCTCCACTTT; V gene: TRBV7-3; D gene: -; clone size: -; J gene: TRBJ1-6
CDR3 protein: CATSRDLGDQPQHF; CDR3 DNA: TGTGCCACCAGCAGAGATTTGGGGGATCAGCCCCAGCATTTT; V gene: TRBV15; D gene: -; clone size: many; J gene: TRBJ1-5
CDR3 protein: CASSWKEGQVNTEAFF; CDR3 DNA: TGCGCCAGCAGCTGGAAAGAGGGGCAGGTGAACACTGAAGCTTTCTTT; V gene: TRBV5-1; D gene: -; clone size: -; J gene: TRBJ1-1
CDR3 protein: CASSQLTGATEAFF; CDR3 DNA: TGTGCCAGCAGCCAATTGACAGGGGCCACTGAAGCTTTCTTT; V gene: TRBV4-2; D gene: TRBD1; clone size: -; J gene: TRBJ1-1
CDR3 protein: CASSLGGRSYNEQFF; CDR3 DNA: TGTGCCAGCAGCTTAGGAGGACGATCCTACAATGAGCAGTTCTTC; V gene: TRBV7-3; D gene: -; clone size: few; J gene: TRBJ2-1
CDR3 protein: CSAQDRVGTDTQYF; CDR3 DNA: TGCAGTGCTCAGGACAGGGTCGGGACAGATACGCAGTATTTT; V gene: TRBV20-1; D gene: TRBD1; clone size: few; J gene: TRBJ2-3
CDR3 protein: CSARAAEGGAYEQYF; CDR3 DNA: TGCAGTGCTAGAGCTGCGGAGGGAGGGGCCTACGAGCAGTACTTC; V gene: TRBV20-1; D gene: TRBD2; clone size: many; J gene: TRBJ2-7
CDR3 protein: CASSGVSGGYQETQYF; CDR3 DNA: TGTGCCAGCAGTGGAGTTAGCGGGGGCTACCAAGAGACCCAGTACTTC; V gene: TRBV6-2/TRBV6-3; D gene: TRBD2; clone size: -; J gene: TRBJ2-5
CDR3 protein: CASSPAEEVTKYF; CDR3 DNA: TGTGCCAGCAGCCCGGCAGAGGAAGTGACCAAGTACTTC; V gene: TRBV11-3; D gene: -; clone size: -; J gene: TRBJ2-5
CDR3 protein: CASSFSRGLTEAFF; CDR3 DNA: TGTGCCAGCAGTTTTTCCAGGGGCCTAACTGAAGCTTTCTTT; V gene: TRBV12-3/TRBV12-4; D gene: -; clone size: -; J gene: TRBJ1-1
CDR3 protein: CASSQAEYEQYF; CDR3 DNA: TGTGCCAGCAGCCAAGCGGAGTACGAGCAGTACTTC; V gene: TRBV3-1; D gene: -; clone size: few; J gene: TRBJ2-7
CDR3 protein: CASSVGGQYMNTEAFF; CDR3 DNA: TGTGCCAGCAGCGTAGGGGGACAGTACATGAACACTGAAGCTTTCTTT; V gene: TRBV9; D gene: TRBD1; clone size: few; J gene: TRBJ1-1
CDR3 protein: CASSLAGGILYNEQFF; CDR3 DNA: TGCGCCAGCAGCTTGGCGGGGGGGATCCTATACAATGAGCAGTTCTTC; V gene: TRBV5-1; D gene: TRBD2; clone size: -; J gene: TRBJ2-1
CDR3 protein: CAWSVDSNNSPLHF; CDR3 DNA: TGTGCCTGGAGTGTGGACAGCAATAATTCACCCCTCCACTTT; V gene: TRBV30; D gene: -; clone size: -; J gene: TRBJ1-6
CDR3 protein: CSASGGDTQYF; CDR3 DNA: TGCAGTGCTAGCGGTGGAGATACGCAGTATTTT; V gene: TRBV20-1; D gene: -; clone size: many; J gene: TRBJ2-3
CDR3 protein: CAISISAGDEQYF; CDR3 DNA: TGTGCCATCTCCATATCGGCGGGGGATGAGCAGTACTTC; V gene: TRBV6-5; D gene: TRBD2; clone size: -; J gene: TRBJ2-7
CDR3 protein: CASSLLELTLTEAFF; CDR3 DNA: TGTGCCAGCAGCCTACTTGAGCTGACACTCACTGAAGCTTTCTTT; V gene: TRBV7-2; D gene: -; clone size: -; J gene: TRBJ1-1
CDR3 protein: CASSPTRLADNEQFF; CDR3 DNA: TGTGCCAGCAGCCCGACGCGACTAGCGGACAATGAGCAGTTCTTC; V gene: TRBV7-2; D gene: TRBD2; clone size: -; J gene: TRBJ2-1
CDR3 protein: CAWSVLGKEQFF; CDR3 DNA: TGTGCCTGGAGTGTACTAGGGAAAGAGCAGTTCTTC; V gene: TRBV30; D gene: -; clone size: -; J gene: TRBJ2-1
CDR3 protein: CASSYADREETQYF; CDR3 DNA: TGTGCCAGCAGTTACGCTGACAGGGAAGAGACCCAGTACTTC; V gene: TRBV6-5; D gene: TRBD1; clone size: -; J gene: TRBJ2-5
CDR3 protein: CSAPRGGEAGYTF; CDR3 DNA: TGCAGTGCCCCGAGAGGGGGCGAAGCTGGCTACACCTTC; V gene: TRBV20-1; D gene: TRBD1; clone size: -; J gene: TRBJ1-2
CDR3 protein: CASSALTGTSKETQYF; CDR3 DNA: TGTGCCAGCAGTGCTCTTACCGGGACTTCCAAAGAGACCCAGTACTTC; V gene: TRBV12-3/TRBV12-4; D gene: -; clone size: many; J gene: TRBJ2-5
CDR3 protein: CASSFSVPYNEQFF; CDR3 DNA: TGTGCCAGCAGCTTCAGTGTCCCCTACAATGAGCAGTTCTTC; V gene: TRBV7-2; D gene: -; clone size: many; J gene: TRBJ2-1
CDR3 protein: CASSEDFPNYGYTF; CDR3 DNA: TGTGCCAGCAGTGAGGACTTCCCTAACTATGGCTACACCTTC; V gene: TRBV2; D gene: -; clone size: -; J gene: TRBJ1-2
CDR3 protein: CSPQTGVDYGYTF; CDR3 DNA: TGCAGTCCACAGACAGGGGTTGACTATGGCTACACCTTC; V gene: TRBV20-1; D gene: TRBD1; clone size: -; J gene: TRBJ1-2
CDR3 protein: CASSLGRRQPQHF; CDR3 DNA: TGTGCCAGCAGCTTGGGGCGCAGGCAGCCCCAGCATTTT; V gene: TRBV7-2; D gene: -; clone size: few; J gene: TRBJ1-5
CDR3 protein: CASSFSGVSTDTQYF; CDR3 DNA: TGCGCCAGCAGCTTTAGCGGGGTTAGCACAGATACGCAGTATTTT; V gene: TRBV5-1; D gene: TRBD2; clone size: few; J gene: TRBJ2-3
CDR3 protein: CASSTIAGVQETQYF; CDR3 DNA: TGTGCCAGCAGCACTATAGCGGGGGTCCAAGAGACCCAGTACTTC; V gene: TRBV6-4; D gene: TRBD2; clone size: few; J gene: TRBJ2-5
CDR3 protein: CASSAEDRGGDEQYF; CDR3 DNA: TGTGCCAGCAGCGCAGAGGACAGGGGTGGCGACGAGCAGTACTTC; V gene: TRBV9; D gene: TRBD1; clone size: -; J gene: TRBJ2-7
CDR3 protein: CASSWWGNEQFF; CDR3 DNA: TGTGCCAGCAGTTGGTGGGGGAATGAGCAGTTCTTC; V gene: TRBV6-2/TRBV6-3; D gene: -; clone size: -; J gene: TRBJ2-1
CDR3 protein: CASSTRTADTEAFF; CDR3 DNA: TGTGCCAGCAGCACGCGGACAGCTGACACTGAAGCTTTCTTT; V gene: TRBV9; D gene: -; clone size: few; J gene: TRBJ1-1
CDR3 protein: CASGAGSGVQYF; CDR3 DNA: TGTGCCAGCGGAGCAGGCTCCGGGGTTCAGTACTTC; V gene: TRBV6-2/TRBV6-3; D gene: -; clone size: -; J gene: TRBJ2-4
CDR3 protein: CASSPTGGTYNEQFF; CDR3 DNA: TGTGCCAGCAGCCCGACGGGGGGGACCTACAATGAGCAGTTCTTC; V gene: TRBV7-2; D gene: TRBD2; clone size: many; J gene: TRBJ2-1
CDR3 protein: CASSPFGETQYF; CDR3 DNA: TGTGCCAGCTCACCATTCGGGGAGACCCAGTACTTC; V gene: TRBV18; D gene: -; clone size: few; J gene: TRBJ2-5
CDR3 protein: CASSLGQGRAQYF; CDR3 DNA: TGTGCCAGCAGCCTAGGACAGGGGAGAGCCCAGTACTTC; V gene: TRBV7-6; D gene: TRBD1; clone size: few; J gene: TRBJ2-5
CDR3 protein: CASSTRGGAGELFF; CDR3 DNA: TGTGCCAGTAGCACGAGGGGTGGCGCCGGGGAGCTGTTTTTT; V gene: TRBV19; D gene: -; clone size: few; J gene: TRBJ2-2
CDR3 protein: CATSDFGRRDNQPQHF; CDR3 DNA: TGTGCCACCAGTGATTTTGGACGGCGAGACAATCAGCCCCAGCATTTT; V gene: TRBV24-1; D gene: -; clone size: few; J gene: TRBJ1-5
CDR3 protein: CSARDWTGGSNGYTF; CDR3 DNA: TGCAGTGCTAGAGATTGGACAGGGGGCTCCAATGGCTACACCTTC; V gene: TRBV20-1; D gene: TRBD1; clone size: -; J gene: TRBJ1-2
CDR3 protein: CASSLGYRGTDTQYF; CDR3 DNA: TGTGCCAGCAGCTTGGGTTACAGGGGGACAGATACGCAGTATTTT; V gene: TRBV5-5; D gene: TRBD1; clone size: -; J gene: TRBJ2-3
CDR3 protein: CSARRVPSTEAFF; CDR3 DNA: TGCAGTGCTCGGCGAGTCCCTAGCACTGAAGCTTTCTTT; V gene: TRBV20-1; D gene: -; clone size: -; J gene: TRBJ1-1
CDR3 protein: CASSPVGLGEKLFF; CDR3 DNA: TGTGCCAGCAGCCCCGTGGGGCTGGGTGAAAAACTGTTTTTT; V gene: TRBV7-9; D gene: -; clone size: few; J gene: TRBJ1-4
CDR3 protein: CASSQDDRGRNEKLFF; CDR3 DNA: TGCGCCAGCAGCCAAGACGACAGGGGGAGGAATGAAAAACTGTTTTTT; V gene: TRBV4-3; D gene: TRBD1; clone size: -; J gene: TRBJ1-4
CDR3 protein: CASSQGTGVRETQYF; CDR3 DNA: TGCGCCAGCAGCCAAGGGACGGGGGTCCGGGAGACCCAGTACTTC; V gene: TRBV4-3; D gene: -; clone size: -; J gene: TRBJ2-5
CDR3 protein: CASSLARDRGLETQYF; CDR3 DNA: TGTGCCAGCAGCTTAGCCCGGGACAGGGGGCTTGAGACCCAGTACTTC; V gene: TRBV7-2; D gene: TRBD1; clone size: -; J gene: TRBJ2-5
CDR3 protein: CASSSQGARNTIYF; CDR3 DNA: TGTGCCAGCAGTTCACAGGGGGCGCGAAACACCATATATTTT; V gene: TRBV12-3/TRBV12-4; D gene: TRBD1; clone size: -; J gene: TRBJ1-3